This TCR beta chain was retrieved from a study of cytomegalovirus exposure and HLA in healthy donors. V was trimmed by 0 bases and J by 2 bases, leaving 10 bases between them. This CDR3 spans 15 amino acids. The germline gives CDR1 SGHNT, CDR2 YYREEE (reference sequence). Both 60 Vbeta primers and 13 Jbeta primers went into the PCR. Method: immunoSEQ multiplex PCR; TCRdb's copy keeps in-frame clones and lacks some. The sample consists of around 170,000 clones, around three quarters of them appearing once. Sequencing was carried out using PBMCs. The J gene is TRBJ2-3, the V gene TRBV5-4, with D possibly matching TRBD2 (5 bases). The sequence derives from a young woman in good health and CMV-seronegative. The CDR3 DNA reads TGTGCCAGCAGCTTGGACCAGCGGCTCACAGATACGCAGTATTTT. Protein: CASSLDQRLTDTQYF.